Listed here are 18 T cell receptor beta chains from one sample, sequenced in a study of beta chain features in type 1 diabetes. Study-level results: Shortening of TCRB CDR3s, moderate but significant, appeared in all four CD4+ subsets of Type 1 diabetes patients.

These receptors are not linked to any known antigen. The investigators reverse transcribed all of the isolated RNA, so they sequenced expressed TCRB transcripts. The protocol was immunoSEQ multiplex PCR, while the TCRdb copy is restricted to in-frame clones and leaves out a portion. The sample lists 160,000 or so clones; 6.5% to 8.5% were seen once. The sequencing sample was made of central memory CD4+ T cells from blood. The receptors derive from a young woman with type 1 diabetes.

The CDR3 DNA follows: TGTGCCAGCAGTTTTACGGGAGGCTCAGATACGCAGTATTTT. Residues: CASSFTGGSDTQYF. The chain has TRBV27 and TRBJ2-3, with TRBD2 matching 7 bases. This CDR3 has 14 amino acids. Trimming took 3 bases from V and 4 from J; bases not matched to a gene: 4. The germline V gene has CDR1 MNHEY and CDR2 SMNVEV (reference sequence).

The chain combines TRBV30 with TRBJ2-5, with D uncertain. With 4 bases removed from V and 1 base from J, the gap between germline ends came to 7 bases. CDR3 length: 12 amino acids. Germline CDR1 is GTSNPN and CDR2 is SVGIG (reference sequence). Written as DNA, the CDR3 is TGTGCCTGGACCCCTTCCCAAGAGACCCAGTACTTC. Translation gives CAWTPSQETQYF.

The chain couples TRBV19 to TRBJ2-7, with 9 bases that match TRBD1. Losses at the gene ends were 4 bases for V and 0 bases for J; bases not matched to a gene: 1. Germline CDR1 LNHDA, CDR2 SQIVND (reference sequence). This CDR3 contains 14 residues. CDR3 nucleotides: TGTGCCAGTAGTAGACAGGGGGACTCCTACGAGCAGTACTTC. Its translation is CASSRQGDSYEQYF.

The table lists this clone with a few counts. The genes are TRBV20-1 and TRBJ2-7, with TRBD2 matching 7 bases. This CDR3 comprises 11 residues. CDR1 is DFQATT, CDR2 SNEGSKA, per germline (reference sequence). J gave up 4 bases and V 5 bases, and 2 bases lay outside the gene matches. CDR3 amino acids: CSAGTKYEQYF. CDR3 sequence (DNA): TGCAGTGCTGGGACTAAATACGAGCAGTACTTC.

The V call is TRBV29-1, the J call TRBJ2-3; 8 positions agree with TRBD2. The length of the CDR3 is 13 residues. CDR1 is SQVTM, CDR2 ANQGSEA, per germline. V was pared by 4 bases and J by 5 bases, with 5 bases of the junction left unmatched. This CDR3 reads CSVGGGPGDTQYF. CDR3 nucleotides: TGCAGCGTTGGCGGGGGGCCGGGAGATACGCAGTATTTT.

This clone was detected ten times or more. This sequence joins TRBV7-9 and TRBJ1-5; 7 bases line up with TRBD1. The CDR3 runs 14 residues. Germline assignment: CDR1 SEHNR and CDR2 FQNEAQ (reference sequence). The ends lost 4 bases at V and 3 bases at J; junction bases unmatched: 3. The CDR3 spells CASSWGQFNQPQHF. As DNA, the CDR3 is TGTGCCAGCAGCTGGGGACAGTTCAATCAGCCCCAGCATTTT.

This clone was counted between two and nine times. V gene TRBV18 combines with J gene TRBJ1-6; D gene unclear. The ends were cut back, 3 bases at V and 0 bases at J, with 9 bases in the middle. Looked up from germline, CDR1 is KGHSH and CDR2 is LQKENI. This CDR3 comprises 16 residues. The DNA for the CDR3 is TGTGCCAGCTCACCGAGGATGAGCTCCTATAATTCACCCCTCCACTTT. Its translation: CASSPRMSSYNSPLHF.

V is TRBV27 and J is TRBJ2-5, with a tentative D call TRBD2 (6 bases). The CDR3 contains 13 residues. Trimming removed 5 bases from V and 2 bases from J, with 9 bases in between. Looked up from germline, CDR1 is MNHEY and CDR2 is SMNVEV (reference sequence). The CDR3 is CASSRREQETQYF. The DNA for the CDR3 is TGTGCCAGCAGTAGGAGGGAGCAAGAGACCCAGTACTTC.

The chain joins TRBV7-2 to TRBJ2-1; D is possibly TRBD2 (5 bases). The CDR3 contains 18 residues. Germline V gives CDR1 SGHTA, CDR2 FQGNSA. V lost 5 bases and J 4 bases, leaving 24 bases between the germline ends. The CDR3 sequence: CASSRGVLSSLKYNEQFF. CDR3 in DNA: TGTGCCAGCAGCCGGGGAGTCCTTTCATCTTTAAAATACAATGAGCAGTTCTTC.

This clone has only a few counts. The CDR3 region has the DNA TGCAGCGTTGAAGATGAAGAGACAGGAGGCACTGAAGCTTTCTTT. Translated: CSVEDEETGGTEAFF. This chain links TRBV29-1 with TRBJ1-1; possibly TRBD1 for D (6 bases). The CDR3 totals 15 residues. Germline CDR1 reads SQVTM; CDR2 reads ANQGSEA. V dropped 0 bases and J dropped 4 bases, with 15 bases sitting between them. The full variable domain, completed using reference TRBV29-1 and TRBJ1-1, is SAVISQKPSRDICQRGTSLTIQCQVDSQVTMMFWYRQQPGQSLTLIATANQGSEATYESGFVIDKFPISRPNLTFSTLTVSNMSPEDSSIYLCSVEDEETGGTEAFFGQGTRLTVV.

This chain uses TRBV25-1 with TRBJ2-5; 7 positions agree with TRBD1. J lost 0 bases, V lost 4 bases, and 5 bases had no gene match. This CDR3 spans 15 amino acids. Germline V CDR1 and CDR2: MGHDK, SYGVNS. CDR3 protein: CASSVGTEYQETQYF. The DNA for the CDR3 is TGTGCCAGCAGTGTAGGGACAGAGTACCAAGAGACCCAGTACTTC.

The chain joins TRBV11-1 to TRBJ2-5; 9 bases are a match to TRBD2. Germline-derived CDR1 and CDR2 are SGHAT and FQDESV (reference sequence). CDR3 length: 15 amino acids. V dropped 2 bases and J dropped 5; count of bases not matched to a gene: 6. CDR3 DNA sequence: TGTGCCAGCAGCTTAAGGGCGGGAGGGCCTGAGACCCAGTACTTC. Amino acid sequence: CASSLRAGGPETQYF.

The table lists this clone with a few counts. V gene TRBV7-2 combines with J gene TRBJ2-1; D is uncertain. Germline CDR1 reads SGHTA; CDR2 reads FQGNSA. The length of the CDR3 is 12 residues. V lost 1 base and J lost 6, with 4 bases in between. The CDR3 region has the DNA TGTGCCAGCAGCTTAGGAGTCAATGAGCAGTTCTTC. Residues: CASSLGVNEQFF.

CDR3 amino acids: CASSFQTSGSGETQYF. The CDR3 DNA is TGTGCCAGCAGCTTCCAGACTAGCGGGAGTGGTGAGACCCAGTACTTC. The V call is TRBV7-2, the J call TRBJ2-5; 12 nucleotides match TRBD2. Trimming cost V 3 bases and J 5 bases; bases outside gene matches: 7. The CDR3 has 16 residues. Germline CDR1 SGHTA, CDR2 FQGNSA.

The chain employs TRBV19 and TRBJ2-1; a possible D gene is TRBD1 (6 bases). V was pared by 2 bases and J by 0 bases, with 11 bases between. The V gene's germline CDR1 is LNHDA and CDR2 SQIVND (reference sequence). The CDR3 extends over 16 amino acids. In DNA form, the CDR3 reads TGTGCCAGTAGTATATGGCAGGGGAGCTCCTACAATGAGCAGTTCTTC. Protein: CASSIWQGSSYNEQFF. The full variable domain, completed using reference TRBV19 and TRBJ2-1, is DGGITQSPKYLFRKEGQNVTLSCEQNLNHDAMYWYRQDPGQGLRLIYYSQIVNDFQKGDIAEGYSVSREKKESFPLTVTSAQKNPTAFYLCASSIWQGSSYNEQFFGPGTRLTVL.

The V call is TRBV5-1, the J call TRBJ1-1, with 7 bases identical to TRBD1. Germline trimming cut 0 bases from V and 1 base from J; bases unmatched to any gene: 6. Germline values: CDR1 SGHRS, CDR2 YFSETQ. This CDR3 has 16 amino acids. CDR3 sequence reads: CASSLAGPGGNTEAFF. DNA for the CDR3: TGCGCCAGCAGCTTGGCGGGTCCAGGGGGGAACACTGAAGCTTTCTTT.

This clone was seen only a few times. The chain recombines TRBV9 with TRBJ2-1; D call uncertain. The CDR3 covers 15 residues. Trimming left V 4 bases short and J 0 bases short, with 11 bases between. The germline gives CDR1 SGDLS, CDR2 YYNGEE. CDR3 coding DNA: TGTGCCAGCAGCCCCCGACTCATCTCCTACAATGAGCAGTTCTTC. Protein: CASSPRLISYNEQFF. Based on the CDR3 plus reference TRBV9 and TRBJ2-1, the full variable domain is DSGVTQTPKHLITATGQRVTLRCSPRSGDLSVYWYQQSLDQGLQFLIQYYNGEERAKGNILERFSAQQFPDLHSELNLSSLELGDSALYFCASSPRLISYNEQFFGPGTRLTVL.

The V and J genes are TRBV5-1 and TRBJ1-1; a weak D match, TRBD1 (5 bases). CDR3 length: 16 residues. CDR1 and CDR2 from the germline V gene are SGHRS and YFSETQ. The V end lost 0 bases, the J end lost 0 bases, and 12 bases lay between the germline ends. CDR3 sequence reads: CASSLVSGPLNTEAFF. CDR3 DNA: TGCGCCAGCAGCTTGGTTTCAGGGCCTCTGAACACTGAAGCTTTCTTT.